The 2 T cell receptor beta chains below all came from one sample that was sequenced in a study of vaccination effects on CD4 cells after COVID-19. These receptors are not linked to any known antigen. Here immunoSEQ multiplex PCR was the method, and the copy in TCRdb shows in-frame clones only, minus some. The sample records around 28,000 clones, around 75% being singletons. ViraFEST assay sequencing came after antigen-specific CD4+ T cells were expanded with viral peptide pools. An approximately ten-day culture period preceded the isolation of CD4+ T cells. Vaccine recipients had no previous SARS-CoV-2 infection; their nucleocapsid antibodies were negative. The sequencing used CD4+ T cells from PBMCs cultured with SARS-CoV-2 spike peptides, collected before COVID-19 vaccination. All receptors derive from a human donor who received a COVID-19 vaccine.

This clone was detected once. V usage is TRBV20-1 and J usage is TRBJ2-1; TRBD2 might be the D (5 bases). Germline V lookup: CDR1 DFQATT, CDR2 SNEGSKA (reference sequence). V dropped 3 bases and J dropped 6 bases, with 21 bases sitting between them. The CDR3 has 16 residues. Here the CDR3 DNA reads TGCAGTGCTAGTGGACCCGGCCTAGGAGGTATCAATGAGCAGTTCTTC. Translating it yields CSASGPGLGGINEQFF.

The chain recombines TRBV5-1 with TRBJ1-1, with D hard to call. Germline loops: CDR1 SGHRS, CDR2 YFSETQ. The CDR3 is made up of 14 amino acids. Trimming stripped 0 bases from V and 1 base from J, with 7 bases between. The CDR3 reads CASSLGQTNTEAFF. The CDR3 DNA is TGCGCCAGCAGCTTGGGGCAGACGAACACTGAAGCTTTCTTT.